The clone carrying this T cell receptor beta chain was counted once. Use of 60 Vbeta and 13 Jbeta primers characterized the PCR. This table comes from immunoSEQ multiplex PCR, and its TCRdb copy is limited to in-frame clones, with some not included. The table lists under 200,000 clones, 60% to 80% of them singletons. CDR1 and CDR2 from the germline V gene are ENHRY and SYGVKD. Trimming pared 6 bases from V and 4 bases from J, leaving 12 bases between. The CDR3 is 13 residues long. The record originates from a study of cytomegalovirus exposure and HLA in healthy donors. This sequence originates from a woman in her thirties or forties in good health and CMV-seropositive. This sequence joins TRBV10-3 and TRBJ1-2; D remains unclear. The sample comprised PBMCs. CDR3 amino acids: CAIRTNSGYGYTF. CDR3 bases: TGTGCCATCAGGACGAACAGTGGCTATGGCTACACCTTC.